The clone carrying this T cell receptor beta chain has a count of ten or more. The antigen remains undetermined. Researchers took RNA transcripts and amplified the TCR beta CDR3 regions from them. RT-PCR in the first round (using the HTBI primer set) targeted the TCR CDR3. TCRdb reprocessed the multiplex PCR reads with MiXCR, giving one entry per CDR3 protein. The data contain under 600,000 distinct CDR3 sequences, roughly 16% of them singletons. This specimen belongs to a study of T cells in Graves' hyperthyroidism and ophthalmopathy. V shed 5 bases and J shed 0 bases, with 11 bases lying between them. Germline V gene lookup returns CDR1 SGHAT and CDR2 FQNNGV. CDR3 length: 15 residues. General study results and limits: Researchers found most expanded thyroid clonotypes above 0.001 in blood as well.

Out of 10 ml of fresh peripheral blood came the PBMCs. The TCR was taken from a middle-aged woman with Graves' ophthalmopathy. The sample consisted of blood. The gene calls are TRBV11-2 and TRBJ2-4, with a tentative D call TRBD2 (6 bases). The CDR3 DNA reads TGTGCCAGCAGCCCCGGGGGTACAGCCAAAAACATTCAGTACTTC. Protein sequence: CASSPGGTAKNIQYF.